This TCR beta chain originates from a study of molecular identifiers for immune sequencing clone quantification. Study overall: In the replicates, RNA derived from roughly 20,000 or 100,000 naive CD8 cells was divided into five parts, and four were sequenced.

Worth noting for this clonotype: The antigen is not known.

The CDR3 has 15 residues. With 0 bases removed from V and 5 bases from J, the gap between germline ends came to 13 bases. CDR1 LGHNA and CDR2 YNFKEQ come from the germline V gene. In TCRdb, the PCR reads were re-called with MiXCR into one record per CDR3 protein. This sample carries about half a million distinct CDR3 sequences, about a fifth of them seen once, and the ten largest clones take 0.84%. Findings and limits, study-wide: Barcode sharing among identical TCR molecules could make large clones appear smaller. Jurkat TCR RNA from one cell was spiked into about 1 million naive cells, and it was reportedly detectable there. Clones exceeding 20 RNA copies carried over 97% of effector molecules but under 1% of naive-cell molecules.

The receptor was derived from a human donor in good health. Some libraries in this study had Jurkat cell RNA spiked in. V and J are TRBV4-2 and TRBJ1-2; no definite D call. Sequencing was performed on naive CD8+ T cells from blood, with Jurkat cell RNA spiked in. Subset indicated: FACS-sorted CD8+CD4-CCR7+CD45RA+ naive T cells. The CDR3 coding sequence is TGTGCCAGCAGCCAAGATCGGGGAACCCGGTATGGCTACACCTTC. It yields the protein CASSQDRGTRYGYTF.